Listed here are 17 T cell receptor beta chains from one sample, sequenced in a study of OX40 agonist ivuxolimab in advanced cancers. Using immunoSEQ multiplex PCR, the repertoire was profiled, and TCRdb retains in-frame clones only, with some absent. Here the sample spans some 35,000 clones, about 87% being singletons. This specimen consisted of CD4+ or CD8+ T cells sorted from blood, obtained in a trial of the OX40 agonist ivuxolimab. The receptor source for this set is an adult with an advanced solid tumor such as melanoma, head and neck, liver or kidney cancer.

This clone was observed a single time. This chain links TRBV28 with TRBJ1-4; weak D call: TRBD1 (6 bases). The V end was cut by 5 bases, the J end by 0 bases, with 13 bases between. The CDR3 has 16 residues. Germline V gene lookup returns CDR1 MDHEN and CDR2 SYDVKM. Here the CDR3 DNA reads TGTGCCAGCAGTAGACAGGAACCTGCAACTAATGAAAAACTGTTTTTT. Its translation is CASSRQEPATNEKLFF.

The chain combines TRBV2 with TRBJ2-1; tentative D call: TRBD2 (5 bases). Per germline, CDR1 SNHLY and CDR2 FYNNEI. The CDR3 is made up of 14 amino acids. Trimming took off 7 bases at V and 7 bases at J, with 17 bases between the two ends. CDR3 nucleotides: TGTGCCAGCAACGTTGGCAGGACTGGGAATGAGCAGTTCTTC. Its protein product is CASNVGRTGNEQFF.

The CDR3 DNA sequence: TGTGCCAGCAGTGCGGACAGGCCCTATAACTATGGCTACACCTTC. Protein: CASSADRPYNYGYTF. This chain connects TRBV27 to TRBJ1-2; 7 nucleotides agree with TRBD1. V shed 5 bases, J shed 1 base, and the junction held 7 bases outside the gene matches. Germline V gene lookup returns CDR1 MNHEY and CDR2 SMNVEV (reference sequence). The CDR3 contains 15 residues.

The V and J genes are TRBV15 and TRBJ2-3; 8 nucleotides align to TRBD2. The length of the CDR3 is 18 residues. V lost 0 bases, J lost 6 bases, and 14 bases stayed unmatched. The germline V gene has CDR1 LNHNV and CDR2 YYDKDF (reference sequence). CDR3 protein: CATSRDRWRGATRDTQYF. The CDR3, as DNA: TGTGCCACCAGCAGAGATCGGTGGCGGGGGGCCACAAGGGATACGCAGTATTTT.

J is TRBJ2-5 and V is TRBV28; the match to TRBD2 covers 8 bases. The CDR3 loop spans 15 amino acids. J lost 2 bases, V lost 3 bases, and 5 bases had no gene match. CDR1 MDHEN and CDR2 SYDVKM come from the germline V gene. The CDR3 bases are TGTGCCAGCAGTTTTGGCGGGGGGCTTCAAGAGACCCAGTACTTC. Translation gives CASSFGGGLQETQYF.

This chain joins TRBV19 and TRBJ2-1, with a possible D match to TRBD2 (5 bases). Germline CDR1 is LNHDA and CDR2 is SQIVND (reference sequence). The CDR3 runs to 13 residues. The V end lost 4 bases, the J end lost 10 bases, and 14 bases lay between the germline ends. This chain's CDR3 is CASSNWVEGEQFF. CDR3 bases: TGTGCCAGTAGTAACTGGGTCGAGGGAGAGCAGTTCTTC.

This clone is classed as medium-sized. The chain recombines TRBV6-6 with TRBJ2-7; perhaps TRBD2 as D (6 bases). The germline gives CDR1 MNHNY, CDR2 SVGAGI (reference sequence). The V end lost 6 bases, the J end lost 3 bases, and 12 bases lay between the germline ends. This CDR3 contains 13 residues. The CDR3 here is CASRGGPNYEQYF. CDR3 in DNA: TGTGCCAGCAGGGGGGGACCGAACTACGAGCAGTACTTC.

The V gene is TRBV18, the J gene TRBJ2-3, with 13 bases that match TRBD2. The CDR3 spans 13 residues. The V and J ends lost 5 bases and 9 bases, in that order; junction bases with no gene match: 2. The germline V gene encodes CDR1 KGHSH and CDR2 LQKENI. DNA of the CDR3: TGTGCCAGCTCATCGGGACTAGCGGGAACGCAGTATTTT. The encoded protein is CASSSGLAGTQYF.

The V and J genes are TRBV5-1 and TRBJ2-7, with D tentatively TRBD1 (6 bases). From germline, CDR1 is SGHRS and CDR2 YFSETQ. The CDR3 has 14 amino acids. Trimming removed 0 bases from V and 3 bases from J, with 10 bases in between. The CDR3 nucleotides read TGCGCCAGCAGCTTGGTACAGGGCAGCTACGAGCAGTACTTC. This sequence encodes CASSLVQGSYEQYF.

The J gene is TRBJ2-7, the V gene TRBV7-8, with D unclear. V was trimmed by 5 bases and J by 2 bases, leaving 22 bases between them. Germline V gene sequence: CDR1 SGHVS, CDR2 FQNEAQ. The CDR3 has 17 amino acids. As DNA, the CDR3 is TGTGCCAGCAGCCCAAGGGTGCCCCCTTTGTCGCCCTACGAGCAGTACTTC. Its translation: CASSPRVPPLSPYEQYF.

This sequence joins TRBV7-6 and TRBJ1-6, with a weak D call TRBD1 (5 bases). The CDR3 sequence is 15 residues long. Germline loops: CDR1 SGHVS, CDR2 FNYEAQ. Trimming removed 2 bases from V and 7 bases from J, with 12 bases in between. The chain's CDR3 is CASSLTQGGNSPLHF. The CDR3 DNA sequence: TGTGCCAGCAGCTTAACGCAGGGAGGCAATTCACCCCTCCACTTT.

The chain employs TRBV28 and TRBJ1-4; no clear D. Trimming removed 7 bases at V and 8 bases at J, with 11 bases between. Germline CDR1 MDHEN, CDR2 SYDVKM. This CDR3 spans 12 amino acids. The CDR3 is CASNSVDEKLFF. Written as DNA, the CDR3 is TGTGCCAGCAATTCCGTAGACGAAAAACTGTTTTTT.

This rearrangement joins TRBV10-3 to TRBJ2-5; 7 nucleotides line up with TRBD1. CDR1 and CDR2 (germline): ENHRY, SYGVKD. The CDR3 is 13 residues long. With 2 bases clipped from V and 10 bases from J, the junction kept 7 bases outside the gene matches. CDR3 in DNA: TGTGCCATCAGTGAGCCACAGGGGAGTAACCAGTACTTC. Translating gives CAISEPQGSNQYF.

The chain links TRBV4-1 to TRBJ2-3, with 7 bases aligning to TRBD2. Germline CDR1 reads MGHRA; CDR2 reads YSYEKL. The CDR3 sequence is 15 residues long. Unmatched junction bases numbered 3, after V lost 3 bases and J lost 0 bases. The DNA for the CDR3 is TGCGCCAGCAGCCACCTAGCGGAGAGCACAGATACGCAGTATTTT. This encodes CASSHLAESTDTQYF.

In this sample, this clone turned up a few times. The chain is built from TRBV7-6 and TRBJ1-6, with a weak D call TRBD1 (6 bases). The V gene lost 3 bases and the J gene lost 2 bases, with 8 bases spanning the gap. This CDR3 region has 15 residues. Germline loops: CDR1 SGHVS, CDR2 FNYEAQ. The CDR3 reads CASSLGGPYNSPLHF. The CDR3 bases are TGTGCCAGCAGCTTGGGGGGGCCCTATAATTCACCCCTCCACTTT. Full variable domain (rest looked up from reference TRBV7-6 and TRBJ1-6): GAGVSQSPRYKVTKRGQDVALRCDPISGHVSLYWYRQALGQGPEFLTYFNYEAQQDKSGLPNDRFSAERPEGSISTLTIQRTEQRDSAMYRCASSLGGPYNSPLHFGNGTRLTVT.

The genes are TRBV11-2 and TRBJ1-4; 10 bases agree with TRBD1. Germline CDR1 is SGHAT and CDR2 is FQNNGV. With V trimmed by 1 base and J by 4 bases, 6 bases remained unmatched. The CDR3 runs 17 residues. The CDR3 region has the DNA TGTGCCAGCAGCTTAGTCGGGACAGGGGCCCTTAATGAAAAACTGTTTTTT. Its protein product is CASSLVGTGALNEKLFF.

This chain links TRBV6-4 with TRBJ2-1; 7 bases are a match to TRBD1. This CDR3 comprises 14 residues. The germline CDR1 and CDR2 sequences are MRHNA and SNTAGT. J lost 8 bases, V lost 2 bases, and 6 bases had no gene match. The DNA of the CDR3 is TGTGCCAGCAGTGACAGACAGGGCGGCGATGAGCAGTTCTTC. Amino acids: CASSDRQGGDEQFF.